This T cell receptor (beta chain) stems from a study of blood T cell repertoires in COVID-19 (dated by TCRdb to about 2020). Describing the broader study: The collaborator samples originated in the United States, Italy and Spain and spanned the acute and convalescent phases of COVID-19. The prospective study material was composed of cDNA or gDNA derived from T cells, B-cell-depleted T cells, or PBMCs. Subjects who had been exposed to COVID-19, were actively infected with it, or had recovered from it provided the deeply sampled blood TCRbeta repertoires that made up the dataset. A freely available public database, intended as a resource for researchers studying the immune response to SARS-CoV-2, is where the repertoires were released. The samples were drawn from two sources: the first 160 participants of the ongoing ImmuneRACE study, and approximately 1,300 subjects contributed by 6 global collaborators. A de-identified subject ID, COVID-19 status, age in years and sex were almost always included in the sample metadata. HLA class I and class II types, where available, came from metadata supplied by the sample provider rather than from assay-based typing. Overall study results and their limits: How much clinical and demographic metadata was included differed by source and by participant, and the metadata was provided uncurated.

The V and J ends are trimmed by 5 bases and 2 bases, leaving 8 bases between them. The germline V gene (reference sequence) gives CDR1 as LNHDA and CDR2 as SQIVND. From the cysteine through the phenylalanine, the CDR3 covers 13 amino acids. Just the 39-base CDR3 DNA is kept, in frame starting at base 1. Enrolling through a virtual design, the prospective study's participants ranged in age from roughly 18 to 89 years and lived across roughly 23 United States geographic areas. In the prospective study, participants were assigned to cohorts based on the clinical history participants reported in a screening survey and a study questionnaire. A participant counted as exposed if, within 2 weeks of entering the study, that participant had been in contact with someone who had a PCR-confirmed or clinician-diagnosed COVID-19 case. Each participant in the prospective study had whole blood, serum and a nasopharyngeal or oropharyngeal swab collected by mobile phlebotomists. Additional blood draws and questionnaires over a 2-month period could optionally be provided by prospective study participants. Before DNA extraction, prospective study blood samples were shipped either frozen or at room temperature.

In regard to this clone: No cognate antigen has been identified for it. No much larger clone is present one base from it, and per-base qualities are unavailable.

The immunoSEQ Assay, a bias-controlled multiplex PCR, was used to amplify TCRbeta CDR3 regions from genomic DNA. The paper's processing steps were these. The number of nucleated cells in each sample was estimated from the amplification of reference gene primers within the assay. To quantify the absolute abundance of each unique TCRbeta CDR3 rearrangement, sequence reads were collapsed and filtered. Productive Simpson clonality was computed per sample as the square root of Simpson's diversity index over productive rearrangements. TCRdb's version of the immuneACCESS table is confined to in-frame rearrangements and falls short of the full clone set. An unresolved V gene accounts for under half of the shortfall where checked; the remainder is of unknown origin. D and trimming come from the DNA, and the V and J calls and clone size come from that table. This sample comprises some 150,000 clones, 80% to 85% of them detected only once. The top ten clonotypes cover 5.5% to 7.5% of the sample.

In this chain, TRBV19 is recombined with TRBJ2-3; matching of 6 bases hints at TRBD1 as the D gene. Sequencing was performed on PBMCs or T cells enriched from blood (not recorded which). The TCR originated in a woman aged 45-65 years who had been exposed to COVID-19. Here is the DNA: TGTGCCAGTAGTTGGGGACACACAGATACGCAGTATTTT. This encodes CASSWGHTDTQYF.